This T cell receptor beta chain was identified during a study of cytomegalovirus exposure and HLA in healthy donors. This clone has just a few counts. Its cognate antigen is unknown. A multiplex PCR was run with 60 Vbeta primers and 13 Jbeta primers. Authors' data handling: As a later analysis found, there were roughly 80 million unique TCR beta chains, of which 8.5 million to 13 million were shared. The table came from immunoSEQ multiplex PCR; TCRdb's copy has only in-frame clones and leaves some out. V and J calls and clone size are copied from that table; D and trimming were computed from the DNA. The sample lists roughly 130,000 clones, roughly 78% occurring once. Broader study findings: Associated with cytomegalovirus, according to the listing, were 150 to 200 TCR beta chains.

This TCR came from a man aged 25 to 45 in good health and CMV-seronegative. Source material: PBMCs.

The CDR3 DNA reads as TGTGCCAGCACGCGGGGTGCGACCGGGGAGCTGTTTTTT. It yields the protein CASTRGATGELFF. This rearrangement joins TRBV28 to TRBJ2-2; possibly TRBD2 for D (6 bases). Trimming removed 7 bases from V and 5 bases from J, with 11 bases in between. This CDR3 has 13 residues. The germline CDR1 and CDR2 sequences are MDHEN and SYDVKM. The complete variable domain, with remaining parts taken from reference TRBV28 and TRBJ2-2, reads DVKVTQSSRYLVKRTGEKVFLECVQDMDHENMFWYRQDPGLGLRLIYFSYDVKMKEKGDIPEGYSVSREKKERFSLILESASTNQTSMYLCASTRGATGELFFGEGSRLTVL.